There are a few counts of the clone carrying this T cell receptor (beta chain). The antigen remains undetermined. The sample is drawn from a study of T-cell memory formation after mild COVID-19. Study results and caveats: Clones that shrank (day 15 to 85) were balanced CD4/CD8, whereas later expanders leaned CD4+.

Using constant-segment primers, 5'RACE produced TCR alpha and TCR beta cDNA libraries carrying sample barcodes and UMIs. TCRdb processed the 5' RACE reads anew with MiXCR; each CDR3 protein has one entry. The sample includes 350,000 to 500,000 distinct CDR3 sequences, around 20% seen only once; the top ten take approximately 8.1%. Germline loops: CDR1 DFQATT, CDR2 SNEGSKA (reference sequence). The CDR3 runs to 13 residues. With 3 bases clipped from V and 9 bases from J, the junction kept 5 bases outside the gene matches. Sequencing input: PBMCs or a T cell subset sorted from them (not recorded which). This sequence was found in an adult woman who had mild COVID-19 (a few samples of this study predate the infection). Cell type and time point are not known. The chain couples TRBV20-1 to TRBJ2-1, with 10 bases aligning to TRBD2. CDR3 loop: CSASSSGGIEQFF. CDR3 bases: TGCAGTGCTAGCTCTAGCGGGGGTATTGAGCAGTTCTTC.